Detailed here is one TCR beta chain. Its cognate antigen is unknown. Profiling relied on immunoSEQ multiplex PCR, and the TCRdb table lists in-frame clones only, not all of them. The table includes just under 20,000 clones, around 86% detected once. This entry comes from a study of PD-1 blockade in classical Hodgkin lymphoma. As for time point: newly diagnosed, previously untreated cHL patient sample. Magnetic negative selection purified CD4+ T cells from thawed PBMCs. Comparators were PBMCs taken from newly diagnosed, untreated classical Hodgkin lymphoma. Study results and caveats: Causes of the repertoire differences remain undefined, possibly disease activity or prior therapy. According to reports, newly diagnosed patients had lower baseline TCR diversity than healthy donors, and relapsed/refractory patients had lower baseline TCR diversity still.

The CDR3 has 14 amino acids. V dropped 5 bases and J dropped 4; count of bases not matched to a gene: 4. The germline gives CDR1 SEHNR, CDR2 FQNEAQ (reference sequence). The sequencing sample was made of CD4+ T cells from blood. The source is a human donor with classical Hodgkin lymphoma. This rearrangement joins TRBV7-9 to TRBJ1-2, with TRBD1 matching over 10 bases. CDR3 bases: TGTGCCAGCAGCCCACGGGACAGGGGCTATGGCTACACCTTC. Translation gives CASSPRDRGYGYTF.